This T cell receptor (beta chain) was sequenced in a study of CD8 T cells in Susac syndrome. The authors reverse transcribed roughly 0.5 to 1 ug RNA with random hexamers. Across 54 Vbeta and 13 Jbeta, immunoSEQ multiplex PCR amplified TCR beta CDR3. In TCRdb, the immunoSEQ multiplex PCR reads were re-called with MiXCR into one record per CDR3 protein. The repertoire holds 250,000 to 350,000 distinct CDR3 sequences, about 85% seen once, with about 0.11% in the top ten. The germline V and J ends were trimmed by 2 bases and 2 bases, with 9 bases remaining between them. This CDR3 comprises 14 residues. The germline V gene encodes CDR1 SGDLS and CDR2 YYNGEE.

The sample consisted of CD8+ T cells from PBMCs. The receptor's source is a human donor with multiple sclerosis. V gene TRBV9 combines with J gene TRBJ2-3; the D call may be TRBD1 or TRBD2 (5 bases each). CDR3 protein: CASSVWDDTDTQYF. The CDR3 bases are TGTGCCAGCAGCGTGTGGGACGACACAGATACGCAGTATTTT.